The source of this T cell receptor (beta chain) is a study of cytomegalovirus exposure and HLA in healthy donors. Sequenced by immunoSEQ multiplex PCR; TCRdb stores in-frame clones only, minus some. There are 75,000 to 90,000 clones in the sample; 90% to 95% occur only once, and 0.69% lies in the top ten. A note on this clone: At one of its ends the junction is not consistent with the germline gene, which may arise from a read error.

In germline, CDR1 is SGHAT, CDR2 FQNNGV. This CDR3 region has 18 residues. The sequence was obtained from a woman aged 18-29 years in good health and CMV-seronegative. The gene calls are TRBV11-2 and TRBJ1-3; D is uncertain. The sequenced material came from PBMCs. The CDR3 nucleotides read TGTGCCAGCAGCTTAGTTGGGAGAAAAAGTTCGTCTGGAAACAGCATATATTTT. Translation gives CASSLVGRKSSSGNSIYF.